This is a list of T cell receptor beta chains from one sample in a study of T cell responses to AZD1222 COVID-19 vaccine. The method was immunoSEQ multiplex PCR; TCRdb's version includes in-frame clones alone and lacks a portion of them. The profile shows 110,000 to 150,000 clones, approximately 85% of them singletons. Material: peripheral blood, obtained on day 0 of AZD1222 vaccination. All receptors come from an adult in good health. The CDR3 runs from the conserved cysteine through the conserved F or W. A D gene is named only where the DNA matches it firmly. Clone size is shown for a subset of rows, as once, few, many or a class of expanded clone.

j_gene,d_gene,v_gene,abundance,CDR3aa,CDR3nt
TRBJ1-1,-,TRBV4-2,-,CASRERVGVSNTEAFF,TGTGCCAGCAGGGAGAGGGTCGGGGTCTCGAACACTGAAGCTTTCTTT
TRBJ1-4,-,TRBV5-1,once,CASSLQSNEKLFF,TGCGCCAGCAGTTTACAGAGTAATGAAAAACTGTTTTTT
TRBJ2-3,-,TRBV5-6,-,CASSIGGITDTQYF,TGTGCCAGCAGTATTGGGGGGATCACAGATACGCAGTATTTT
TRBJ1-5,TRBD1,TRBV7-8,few,CASSPGQGNNQPQHF,TGTGCCAGCAGCCCCGGACAGGGGAACAATCAGCCCCAGCATTTT
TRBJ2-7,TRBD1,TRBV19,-,CASTPYRGEQYF,TGTGCCAGTACCCCTTACAGGGGCGAGCAGTACTTC
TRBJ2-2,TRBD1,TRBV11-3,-,CASSHPTGTGKDTGELFF,TGTGCCAGCAGCCACCCCACCGGGACAGGGAAGGACACCGGGGAGCTGTTTTTT
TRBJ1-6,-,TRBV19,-,CASRRGFDSPLHF,TGTGCCAGCCGCAGGGGATTCGATTCACCCCTCCACTTT
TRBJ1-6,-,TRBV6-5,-,CASSYEVNSPLHF,TGTGCCAGCAGTTACGAAGTTAATTCACCCCTCCACTTT
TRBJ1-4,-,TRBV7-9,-,CASSPSGAYEKLFF,TGTGCCAGCAGCCCCTCGGGGGCTTATGAAAAACTGTTTTTT
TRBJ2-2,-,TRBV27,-,CASSPSRGELFF,TGTGCCAGCAGTCCCAGTCGCGGGGAGCTGTTTTTT
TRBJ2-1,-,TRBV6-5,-,CATANSYNEQFF,TGTGCCACCGCGAATTCCTACAATGAGCAGTTCTTC
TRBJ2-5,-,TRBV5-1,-,CASSLLTGAETQYF,TGCGCCAGCAGCTTGCTTACTGGAGCGGAGACCCAGTACTTC
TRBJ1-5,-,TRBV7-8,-,CASSRGAGFYSNQPQHF,TGTGCCAGCAGCAGGGGTGCGGGATTTTATAGCAATCAGCCCCAGCATTTT
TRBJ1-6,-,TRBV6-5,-,CASSPDANSPLHF,TGTGCCAGCAGTCCAGACGCGAATTCACCCCTCCACTTT
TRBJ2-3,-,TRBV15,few,CATSRYDTQYF,TGTGCCACCAGCAGATACGATACGCAGTATTTT
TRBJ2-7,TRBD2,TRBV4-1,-,CASSQEGASGGYEQYF,TGCGCCAGCAGCCAAGAAGGCGCTAGCGGGGGCTACGAGCAGTACTTC
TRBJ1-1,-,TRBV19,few,CATHSRDTEAFF,TGTGCCACTCATTCCAGAGACACTGAAGCTTTCTTT
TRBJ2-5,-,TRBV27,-,CASSPSSSWGTQYF,TGTGCCAGCAGTCCTTCATCGAGTTGGGGGACCCAGTACTTC
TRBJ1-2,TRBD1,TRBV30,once,CAWSVSQGGYGYTF,TGTGCCTGGAGTGTATCCCAGGGGGGGTATGGCTACACCTTC
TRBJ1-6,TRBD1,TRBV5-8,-,CASSPGGTGAGPLHF,TGTGCCAGCAGCCCCGGAGGGACAGGGGCAGGGCCCCTCCACTTT
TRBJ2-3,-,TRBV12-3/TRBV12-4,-,CASSLEGLVTQYF,TGTGCCAGCAGTTTAGAGGGGCTAGTTACGCAGTATTTT
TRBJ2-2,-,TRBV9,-,CASSGGTGELFF,TGTGCCAGCAGCGGAGGGACCGGGGAGCTGTTTTTT
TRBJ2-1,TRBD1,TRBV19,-,CASSNLQGMGYNEQFF,TGTGCCAGTAGTAACCTACAGGGGATGGGCTACAATGAGCAGTTCTTC
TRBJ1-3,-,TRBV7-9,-,CASSTTGNTIYF,TGTGCCAGCAGCACAACGGGAAACACCATATATTTT
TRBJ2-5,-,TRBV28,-,CASSGRGRQETQYF,TGTGCCAGCAGTGGTCGGGGCAGACAAGAGACCCAGTACTTC
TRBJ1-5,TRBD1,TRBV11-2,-,CASSAGQVGNQPQHF,TGTGCCAGCAGCGCAGGACAGGTTGGCAATCAGCCCCAGCATTTT
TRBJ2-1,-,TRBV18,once,CASSPVDNEQFF,TGTGCCAGCTCACCGGTTGACAATGAGCAGTTCTTC
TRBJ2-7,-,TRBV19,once,CASSMGAEQYF,TGTGCCAGTAGTATGGGAGCCGAGCAGTACTTC
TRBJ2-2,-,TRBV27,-,CASRRANTGELFF,TGTGCCAGCAGAAGGGCGAACACCGGGGAGCTGTTTTTT
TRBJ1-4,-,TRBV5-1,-,CASSLAAGEDEKLFF,TGCGCCAGCAGCTTGGCCGCAGGGGAGGATGAAAAACTGTTTTTT
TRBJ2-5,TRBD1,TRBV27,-,CASSLQGAETQYF,TGTGCCAGCAGTTTACAGGGGGCAGAGACCCAGTACTTC
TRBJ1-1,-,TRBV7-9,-,CASSLDHSTEAFF,TGTGCCAGCAGCTTAGATCACAGCACTGAAGCTTTCTTT
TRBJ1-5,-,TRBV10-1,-,CASSEEPGGAQHF,TGCGCCAGCAGTGAAGAGCCCGGTGGGGCCCAGCATTTT
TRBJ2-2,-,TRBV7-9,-,CASSLGENTGELFF,TGTGCCAGCAGCCTGGGGGAAAACACCGGGGAGCTGTTTTTT
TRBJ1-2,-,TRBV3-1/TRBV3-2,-,CASSQVRTYGYTF,TGTGCCAGCAGCCAAGTTAGGACTTATGGCTACACCTTC
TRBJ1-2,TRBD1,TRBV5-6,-,CASSLGQGPGRGYTF,TGTGCCAGCAGCCTGGGACAGGGCCCCGGTAGGGGCTACACCTTC
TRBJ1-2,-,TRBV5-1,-,CASSLGPGGYTF,TGCGCCAGCAGCTTGGGGCCCGGCGGCTACACCTTC
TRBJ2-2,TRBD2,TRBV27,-,CASSLSLAGGGELFF,TGTGCCAGCAGTTTAAGCCTAGCGGGGGGCGGGGAGCTGTTTTTT
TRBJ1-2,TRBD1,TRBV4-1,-,CASSQEGWGTGVKDYGYTF,TGCGCCAGCAGCCAAGAAGGATGGGGGACAGGGGTAAAGGACTATGGCTACACCTTC
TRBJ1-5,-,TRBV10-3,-,CAISETSQPQHF,TGTGCCATCAGTGAGACGAGTCAGCCCCAGCATTTT
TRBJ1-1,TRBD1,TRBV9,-,CASSPYRGEAFF,TGTGCCAGCAGCCCTTACAGGGGTGAAGCTTTCTTT
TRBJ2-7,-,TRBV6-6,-,CASSYLSGSYEQYF,TGTGCCAGCAGTTACTTGAGCGGCTCCTACGAGCAGTACTTC
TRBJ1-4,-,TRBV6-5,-,CASWGSNEKLFF,TGTGCCAGCTGGGGGTCTAATGAAAAACTGTTTTTT
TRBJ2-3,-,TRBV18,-,CASSPGDTDTQYF,TGTGCCAGCTCACCAGGCGACACAGATACGCAGTATTTT
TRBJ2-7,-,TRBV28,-,CASSLLPTYEQYF,TGTGCCAGCAGTCTCCTTCCCACCTACGAGCAGTACTTC
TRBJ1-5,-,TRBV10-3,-,CAISESPGPYQPQHF,TGTGCCATCAGTGAGTCGCCAGGGCCCTATCAGCCCCAGCATTTT
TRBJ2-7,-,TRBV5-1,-,CASSSPSYEQYF,TGCGCCAGCAGCTCGCCCTCCTACGAGCAGTACTTC
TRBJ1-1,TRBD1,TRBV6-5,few,CASSYSRQGTEAFF,TGTGCCAGCAGTTACTCCAGACAGGGGACTGAAGCTTTCTTT